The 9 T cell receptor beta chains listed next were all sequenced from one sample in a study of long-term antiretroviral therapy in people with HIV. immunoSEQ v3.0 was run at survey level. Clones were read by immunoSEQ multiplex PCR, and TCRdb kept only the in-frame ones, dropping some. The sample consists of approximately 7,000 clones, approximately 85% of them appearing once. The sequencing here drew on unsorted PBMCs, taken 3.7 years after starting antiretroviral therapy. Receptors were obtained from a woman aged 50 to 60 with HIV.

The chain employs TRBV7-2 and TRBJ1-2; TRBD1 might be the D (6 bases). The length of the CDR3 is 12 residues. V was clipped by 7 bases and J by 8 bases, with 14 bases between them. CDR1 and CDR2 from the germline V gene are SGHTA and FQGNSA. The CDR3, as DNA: TGTGCCAGCAACAACAGGGAAGGGGGCTACACCTTC. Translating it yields CASNNREGGYTF.

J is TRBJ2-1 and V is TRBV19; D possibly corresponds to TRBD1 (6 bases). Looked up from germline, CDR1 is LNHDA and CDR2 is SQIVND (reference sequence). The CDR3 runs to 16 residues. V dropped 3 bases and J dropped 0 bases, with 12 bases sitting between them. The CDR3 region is CASSIDRYYSYNEQFF. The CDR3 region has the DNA TGTGCCAGTAGTATTGACAGGTATTACTCCTACAATGAGCAGTTCTTC.

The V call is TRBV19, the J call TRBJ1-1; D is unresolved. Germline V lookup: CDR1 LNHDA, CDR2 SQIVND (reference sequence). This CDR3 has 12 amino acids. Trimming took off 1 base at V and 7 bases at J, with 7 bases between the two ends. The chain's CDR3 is CASSIAGFEAFF. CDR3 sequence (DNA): TGTGCCAGTAGTATAGCCGGGTTTGAAGCTTTCTTT. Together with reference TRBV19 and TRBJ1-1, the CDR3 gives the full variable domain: DGGITQSPKYLFRKEGQNVTLSCEQNLNHDAMYWYRQDPGQGLRLIYYSQIVNDFQKGDIAEGYSVSREKKESFPLTVTSAQKNPTAFYLCASSIAGFEAFFGQGTRLTVV.

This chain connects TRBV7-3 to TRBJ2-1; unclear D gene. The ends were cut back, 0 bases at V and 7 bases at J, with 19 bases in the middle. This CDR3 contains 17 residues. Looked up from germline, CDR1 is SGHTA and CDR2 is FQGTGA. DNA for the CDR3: TGTGCCAGCAGCTTAACCGCTGACCCCGGCCTCTCAAATGAGCAGTTCTTC. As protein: CASSLTADPGLSNEQFF.

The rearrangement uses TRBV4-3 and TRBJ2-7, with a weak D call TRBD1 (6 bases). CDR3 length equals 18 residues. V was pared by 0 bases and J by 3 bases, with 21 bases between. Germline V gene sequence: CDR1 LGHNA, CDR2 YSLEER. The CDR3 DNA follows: TGCGCCAGCAGCCAAGAACTGAGGACAGCCCTTTTCCTCTACGAGCAGTACTTC. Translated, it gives CASSQELRTALFLYEQYF.

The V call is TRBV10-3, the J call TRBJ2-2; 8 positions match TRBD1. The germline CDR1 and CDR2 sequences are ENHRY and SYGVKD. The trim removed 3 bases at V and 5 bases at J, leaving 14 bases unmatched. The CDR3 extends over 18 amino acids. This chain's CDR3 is CAISDRNTGGTSTGELFF. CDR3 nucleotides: TGTGCCATCAGTGATCGCAACACAGGGGGAACGAGTACCGGGGAGCTGTTTTTT.

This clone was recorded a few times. The CDR3 DNA reads as TGCAGTGCTAGCCCCAACAATGAGCAGTTCTTC. As protein: CSASPNNEQFF. V is TRBV20-1 and J is TRBJ2-1; D not resolved. The CDR3 has 11 amino acids. Trimming cost V 3 bases and J 5 bases, with 5 bases left between them. CDR1 and CDR2 (germline): DFQATT, SNEGSKA (reference sequence).

CDR3 region: CAISETPHAGGPNEQYF. The CDR3 coding sequence is TGTGCCATCAGTGAGACCCCTCACGCGGGAGGTCCCAACGAGCAGTACTTC. The gene calls are TRBV10-3 and TRBJ2-7; 8 bases fit TRBD2. V lost 2 bases and J lost 5; bases outside the gene matches: 14. Germline V gene lookup returns CDR1 ENHRY and CDR2 SYGVKD. This CDR3 has 17 amino acids.

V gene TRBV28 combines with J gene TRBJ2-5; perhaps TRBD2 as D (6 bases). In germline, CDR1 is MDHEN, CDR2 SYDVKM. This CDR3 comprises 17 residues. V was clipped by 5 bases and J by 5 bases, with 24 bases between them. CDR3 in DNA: TGTGCCAGCAGTCCAAGGGTTGGGGACGGGAGTTGGGAGACCCAGTACTTC. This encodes CASSPRVGDGSWETQYF.